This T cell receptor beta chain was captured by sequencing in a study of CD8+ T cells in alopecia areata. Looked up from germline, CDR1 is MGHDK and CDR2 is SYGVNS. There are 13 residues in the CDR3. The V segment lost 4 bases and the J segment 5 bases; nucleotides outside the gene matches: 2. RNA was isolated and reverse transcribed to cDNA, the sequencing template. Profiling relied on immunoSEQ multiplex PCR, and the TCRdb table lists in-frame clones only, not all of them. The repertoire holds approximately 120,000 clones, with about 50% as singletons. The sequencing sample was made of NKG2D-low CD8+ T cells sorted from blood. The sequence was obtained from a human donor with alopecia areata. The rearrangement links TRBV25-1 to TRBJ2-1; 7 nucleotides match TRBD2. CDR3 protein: CASSAAGDNEQFF. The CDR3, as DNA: TGTGCCAGCAGTGCGGCGGGAGACAATGAGCAGTTCTTC.